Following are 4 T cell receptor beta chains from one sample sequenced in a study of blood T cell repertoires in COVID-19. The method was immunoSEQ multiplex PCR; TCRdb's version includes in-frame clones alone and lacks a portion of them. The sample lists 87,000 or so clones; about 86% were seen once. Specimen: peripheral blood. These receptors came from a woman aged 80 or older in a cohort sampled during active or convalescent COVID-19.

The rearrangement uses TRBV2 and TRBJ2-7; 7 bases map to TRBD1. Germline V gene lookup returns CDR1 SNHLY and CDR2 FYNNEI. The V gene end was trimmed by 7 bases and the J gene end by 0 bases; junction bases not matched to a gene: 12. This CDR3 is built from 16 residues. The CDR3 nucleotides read TGTGCCAGCATAGAAATCCCGGGACAGAGCTCCTACGAGCAGTACGTC. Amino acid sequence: CASIEIPGQSSYEQYV.

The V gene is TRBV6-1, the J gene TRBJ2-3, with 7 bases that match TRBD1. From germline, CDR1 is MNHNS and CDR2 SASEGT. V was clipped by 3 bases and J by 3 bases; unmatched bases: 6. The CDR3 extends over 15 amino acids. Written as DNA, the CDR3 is TGTGCCAGCAGTGATCGGACAGGTATTACAGATACGCAGTATTTT. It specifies CASSDRTGITDTQYF.

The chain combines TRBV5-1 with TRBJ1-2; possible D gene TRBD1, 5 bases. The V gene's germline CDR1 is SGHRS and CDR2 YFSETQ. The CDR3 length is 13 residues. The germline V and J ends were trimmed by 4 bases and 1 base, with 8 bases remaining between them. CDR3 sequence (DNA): TGCGCCAGCAGCGCCGACAGTAACTATGGCTACACCTTC. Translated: CASSADSNYGYTF.

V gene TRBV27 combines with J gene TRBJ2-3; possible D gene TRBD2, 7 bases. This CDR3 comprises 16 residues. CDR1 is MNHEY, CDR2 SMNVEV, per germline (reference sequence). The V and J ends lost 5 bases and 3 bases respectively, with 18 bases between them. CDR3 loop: CASSPGTKGGTDTQYF. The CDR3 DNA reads TGTGCCAGCAGTCCCGGGACTAAGGGGGGGACAGATACGCAGTATTTT.